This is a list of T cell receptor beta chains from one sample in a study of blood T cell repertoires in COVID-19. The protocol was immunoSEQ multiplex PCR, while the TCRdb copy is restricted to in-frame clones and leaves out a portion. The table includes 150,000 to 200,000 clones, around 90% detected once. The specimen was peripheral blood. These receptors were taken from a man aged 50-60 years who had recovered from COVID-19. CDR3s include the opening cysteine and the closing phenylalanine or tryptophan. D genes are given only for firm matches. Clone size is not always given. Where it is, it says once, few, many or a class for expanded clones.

CDR3: CASSYSGQGVPSYNEQFF
DNA: TGTGCCAGCAGTTATTCGGGACAGGGGGTTCCCTCCTACAATGAGCAGTTCTTC
D: TRBD1
size: .
V: TRBV6-2/TRBV6-3
J: TRBJ2-1

CDR3: CASSETGASPLNEKLFF
DNA: TGTGCCAGCAGCGAGACAGGGGCGAGCCCCCTTAATGAAAAACTGTTTTTT
D: TRBD1
size: once
V: TRBV7-2
J: TRBJ1-4

CDR3: CASSPRVGNSPLHF
DNA: TGTGCCAGCAGCCCCCGGGTTGGTAATTCACCCCTCCACTTT
D: .
size: .
V: TRBV9
J: TRBJ1-6

CDR3: CASSLEGLATYEQYF
DNA: TGTGCCAGCAGCTTGGAGGGACTAGCGACTTACGAGCAGTACTTC
D: TRBD2
size: .
V: TRBV5-8
J: TRBJ2-7

CDR3: CASSLRGDTIYF
DNA: TGTGCCAGCAGCCTCCGGGGGGACACCATATATTTT
D: .
size: .
V: TRBV7-8
J: TRBJ1-3

CDR3: CASSQSSGTGGTQYF
DNA: TGCGCCAGCAGTCAAAGCTCCGGGACAGGGGGGACCCAGTACTTC
D: TRBD1
size: .
V: TRBV5-1
J: TRBJ2-5

CDR3: CASSPLQNYNEQFF
DNA: TGTGCCAGCTCACCGCTACAGAACTACAATGAGCAGTTCTTC
D: .
size: .
V: TRBV18
J: TRBJ2-1

CDR3: CASSLVDRGYEQYF
DNA: TGTGCCAGCAGCTTAGTGGACAGGGGCTACGAGCAGTACTTC
D: TRBD1
size: .
V: TRBV7-8
J: TRBJ2-7

CDR3: CASSDLQGDDYGYTF
DNA: TGTGCCAGCAGCGACCTACAGGGAGACGACTATGGCTACACCTTC
D: .
size: .
V: TRBV6-2/TRBV6-3
J: TRBJ1-2

CDR3: CASRPWTRGKDNEQFF
DNA: TGTGCCAGTAGGCCGTGGACGCGGGGAAAGGACAATGAGCAGTTCTTC
D: .
size: .
V: TRBV19
J: TRBJ2-1

CDR3: CASSLFGQGTTGELFF
DNA: TGTGCCAGCAGCTTATTTGGACAGGGTACGACCGGGGAGCTGTTTTTT
D: TRBD1
size: .
V: TRBV7-2
J: TRBJ2-2

CDR3: CASSPYPGDGNQPQHF
DNA: TGCGCCAGCAGCCCTTACCCGGGGGACGGAAATCAGCCCCAGCATTTT
D: .
size: .
V: TRBV5-1
J: TRBJ1-5

CDR3: CASSLWQGADEKLFF
DNA: TGTGCCAGCAGCTTATGGCAGGGGGCGGATGAAAAACTGTTTTTT
D: TRBD1
size: few
V: TRBV11-2
J: TRBJ1-4

CDR3: CASSVNVLSGTGVELSYNEQFF
DNA: TGTGCCAGCAGCGTAAATGTTTTGTCCGGGACAGGGGTCGAGTTGTCCTACAATGAGCAGTTCTTC
D: TRBD1
size: once
V: TRBV9
J: TRBJ2-1

CDR3: CASSQDLTGELFF
DNA: TGCGCCAGCAGCCAAGATCTAACCGGGGAGCTGTTTTTT
D: .
size: .
V: TRBV4-3
J: TRBJ2-2

CDR3: CASSLVSGDGANVLTF
DNA: TGCGCCAGCAGCTTGGTATCGGGGGACGGGGCCAACGTCCTGACTTTC
D: .
size: .
V: TRBV5-1
J: TRBJ2-6

CDR3: CASSAGSATNEKLFF
DNA: TGTGCCAGCAGCGCCGGGAGTGCAACTAATGAAAAACTGTTTTTT
D: .
size: .
V: TRBV7-2
J: TRBJ1-4

CDR3: CAWSLQGGTEAFF
DNA: TGTGCCTGGAGTCTTCAGGGCGGCACTGAAGCTTTCTTT
D: .
size: .
V: TRBV30
J: TRBJ1-1

CDR3: CASSNRRDSYEQYF
DNA: TGTGCCAGCAGTAATAGGAGGGACTCCTACGAGCAGTACTTC
D: .
size: .
V: TRBV6-2/TRBV6-3
J: TRBJ2-7

CDR3: CASSLGRGETQYF
DNA: TGTGCCAGCAGCTTAGGCAGGGGAGAGACCCAGTACTTC
D: .
size: .
V: TRBV7-2
J: TRBJ2-5

CDR3: CSVAGTGDRMENTIYF
DNA: TGCAGCGTCGCAGGGACGGGGGACAGGATGGAGAACACCATATATTTT
D: TRBD1
size: few
V: TRBV29-1
J: TRBJ1-3

CDR3: CASSQDRGRWNEQFF
DNA: TGCGCCAGCAGCCAAGATCGAGGCCGTTGGAATGAGCAGTTCTTC
D: .
size: .
V: TRBV4-3
J: TRBJ2-1

CDR3: CASSGGVYEQYF
DNA: TGCGCCAGCAGTGGAGGCGTCTACGAGCAGTACTTC
D: .
size: .
V: TRBV5-1
J: TRBJ2-7

CDR3: CASSFRDGGDEQFF
DNA: TGTGCCAGCAGTTTCAGGGATGGGGGCGATGAGCAGTTCTTC
D: .
size: many
V: TRBV27
J: TRBJ2-1

CDR3: CSVVRWDRGREKLFF
DNA: TGCAGCGTTGTAAGATGGGACAGGGGGCGAGAAAAACTGTTTTTT
D: TRBD1
size: .
V: TRBV29-1
J: TRBJ1-4

CDR3: CASSLDGTDENGYTF
DNA: TGCGCCAGCAGCTTGGACGGGACAGACGAAAATGGCTACACCTTC
D: TRBD1
size: .
V: TRBV5-1
J: TRBJ1-2

CDR3: CASSVYGYEDTGELFF
DNA: TGTGCCAGCAGCGTTTATGGCTATGAGGACACCGGGGAGCTGTTTTTT
D: .
size: .
V: TRBV5-4
J: TRBJ2-2

CDR3: CASSQRTGIKNIQYF
DNA: TGTGCCAGCAGCCAGAGGACAGGTATCAAAAACATTCAGTACTTC
D: TRBD1
size: .
V: TRBV14
J: TRBJ2-4

CDR3: CASSQDGTGGRTDTQYF
DNA: TGCGCCAGCAGCCAAGATGGGACGGGAGGCCGCACAGATACGCAGTATTTT
D: TRBD2
size: .
V: TRBV4-1
J: TRBJ2-3

CDR3: CASSQLLLSTDTQYF
DNA: TGCGCCAGCAGCCAATTACTCCTAAGCACAGATACGCAGTATTTT
D: .
size: .
V: TRBV4-3
J: TRBJ2-3

CDR3: CASKGGGLAKNIQYF
DNA: TGTGCCAGCAAAGGGGGGGGGCTAGCCAAAAACATTCAGTACTTC
D: .
size: .
V: TRBV7-2
J: TRBJ2-4

CDR3: CATAAYGYTF
DNA: TGTGCCACGGCGGCCTATGGCTACACCTTC
D: .
size: .
V: TRBV12-3/TRBV12-4
J: TRBJ1-2

CDR3: CASSAALRNEQFF
DNA: TGTGCCAGCAGCGCAGCCCTGAGGAATGAGCAGTTCTTC
D: .
size: .
V: TRBV9
J: TRBJ2-1

CDR3: CASSPPAGEDTEAFF
DNA: TGCGCCAGCAGCCCGCCCGCGGGCGAGGACACTGAAGCTTTCTTT
D: .
size: .
V: TRBV5-1
J: TRBJ1-1

CDR3: CASCATDRQRETQYF
DNA: TGTGCCAGCTGCGCGACGGACAGACAGAGAGAGACCCAGTACTTC
D: .
size: .
V: TRBV28
J: TRBJ2-5

CDR3: CASGDSSGANVLTF
DNA: TGTGCCAGCGGGGACAGCAGTGGGGCCAACGTCCTGACTTTC
D: TRBD1
size: .
V: TRBV7-3
J: TRBJ2-6

CDR3: CASSIDPRQGRPGKQLFF
DNA: TGTGCCAGTAGTATAGATCCCCGACAGGGACGACCTGGAAAGCAGCTGTTTTTT
D: TRBD1
size: few
V: TRBV19
J: TRBJ1-4

CDR3: CASSGAHHNSPLHF
DNA: TGTGCCAGCAGCGGGGCGCATCATAATTCACCCCTCCACTTT
D: .
size: once
V: TRBV5-4
J: TRBJ1-6

CDR3: CASTKTQGNYGYTF
DNA: TGTGCCAGCACCAAAACCCAGGGAAACTATGGCTACACCTTC
D: .
size: once
V: TRBV6-5
J: TRBJ1-2

CDR3: CASSIAQGVHQPQHF
DNA: TGTGCCAGTAGTATAGCCCAGGGTGTCCATCAGCCCCAGCATTTT
D: .
size: once
V: TRBV19
J: TRBJ1-5

CDR3: CASSYSYRDQNTEAFF
DNA: TGTGCCAGCAGTTACTCATACAGGGACCAGAACACTGAAGCTTTCTTT
D: .
size: .
V: TRBV6-5
J: TRBJ1-1

CDR3: CASSPDRGDANYGYTF
DNA: TGTGCCAGCAGTCCAGACAGGGGGGACGCTAACTATGGCTACACCTTC
D: TRBD1
size: .
V: TRBV27
J: TRBJ1-2

CDR3: CATSSLSLGGGYTF
DNA: TGTGCCACCAGCAGCCTCAGCCTGGGGGGGGGCTACACCTTC
D: .
size: .
V: TRBV15
J: TRBJ1-2

CDR3: CASSFRQGSSYNEQFF
DNA: TGTGCCAGCAGTTTCCGACAGGGGAGCTCCTACAATGAGCAGTTCTTC
D: TRBD1
size: .
V: TRBV6-5
J: TRBJ2-1

CDR3: CASSLLAGNGNTEAFF
DNA: TGTGCCAGCAGTTTATTAGCAGGGAACGGCAACACTGAAGCTTTCTTT
D: .
size: .
V: TRBV28
J: TRBJ1-1

CDR3: CASSFRSTGELFF
DNA: TGTGCCAGCAGTTTTCGGTCCACCGGGGAGCTGTTTTTT
D: .
size: .
V: TRBV12-3/TRBV12-4
J: TRBJ2-2

CDR3: CASSREGGPYEQYF
DNA: TGCGCCAGCAGCAGGGAGGGAGGCCCCTACGAGCAGTACTTC
D: TRBD2
size: .
V: TRBV5-1
J: TRBJ2-7

CDR3: CASSVGAGSETQYF
DNA: TGTGCCAGCAGCGTAGGGGCAGGATCGGAGACCCAGTACTTC
D: .
size: .
V: TRBV9
J: TRBJ2-5

CDR3: CASSGGQGGTGELFF
DNA: TGTGCCAGCAGTGGGGGACAGGGAGGAACCGGGGAGCTGTTTTTT
D: TRBD1
size: once
V: TRBV25-1
J: TRBJ2-2

CDR3: CASSQRRGSVDTQYF
DNA: TGTGCCAGCAGCCAACGTCGGGGGTCCGTAGATACGCAGTATTTT
D: .
size: few
V: TRBV3-1/TRBV3-2
J: TRBJ2-3

CDR3: CASSSWDRPYNSPLHF
DNA: TGTGCCAGCAGCTCCTGGGACAGACCCTATAATTCACCCCTCCACTTT
D: TRBD1
size: .
V: TRBV9
J: TRBJ1-6

CDR3: CASSLARGMNTEAFF
DNA: TGTGCCAGCAGCTTAGCGAGGGGGATGAACACTGAAGCTTTCTTT
D: .
size: .
V: TRBV7-2
J: TRBJ1-1

CDR3: CASSPRAGGPPERYF
DNA: TGTGCCAGCAGCCCGAGGGCGGGAGGGCCACCAGAACGGTACTTC
D: TRBD2
size: .
V: TRBV9
J: TRBJ2-7

CDR3: CATSDDRPKETQYF
DNA: TGTGCCACCAGTGATGACAGGCCCAAGGAGACCCAGTACTTC
D: .
size: .
V: TRBV24-1
J: TRBJ2-5

CDR3: CASSPSGGVNYGYTF
DNA: TGTGCCAGCAGTCCCTCGGGAGGGGTTAACTATGGCTACACCTTC
D: .
size: .
V: TRBV3-1/TRBV3-2
J: TRBJ1-2

CDR3: CASSLPGTTFTGELFF
DNA: TGTGCCAGCAGCTTGCCCGGGACTACCTTCACCGGGGAGCTGTTTTTT
D: TRBD2
size: few
V: TRBV5-4
J: TRBJ2-2

CDR3: CASSRGTSGGAGRYNEQFF
DNA: TGTGCCAGCAGTCGCGGGACTAGCGGGGGGGCCGGGCGATACAATGAGCAGTTCTTC
D: TRBD2
size: .
V: TRBV6-6
J: TRBJ2-1